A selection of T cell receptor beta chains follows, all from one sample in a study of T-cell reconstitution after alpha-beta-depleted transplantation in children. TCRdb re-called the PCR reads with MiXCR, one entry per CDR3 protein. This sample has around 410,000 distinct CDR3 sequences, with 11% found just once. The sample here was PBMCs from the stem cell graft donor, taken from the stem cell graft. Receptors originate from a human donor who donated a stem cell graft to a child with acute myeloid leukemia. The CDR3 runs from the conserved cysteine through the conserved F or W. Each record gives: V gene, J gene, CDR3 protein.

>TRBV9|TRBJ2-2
CASSRSRWAANTGELFF
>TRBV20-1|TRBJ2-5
CSASSGEETQYF
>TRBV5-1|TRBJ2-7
CASSLVPTGTPHEQYF
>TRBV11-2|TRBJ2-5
CASMSLRGRETQYF
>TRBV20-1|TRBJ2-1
CSAGRSSGYNEQFF
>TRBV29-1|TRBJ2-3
CSAYRGSSTDTQYF
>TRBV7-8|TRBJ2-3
CASSHLQGPASTDTQYF
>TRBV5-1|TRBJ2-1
CASSPSQGLAFNEQFF
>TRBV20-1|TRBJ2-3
CSATPLAGVADTQYF
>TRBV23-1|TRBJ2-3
CASSPHGLAGGGTDTQYF
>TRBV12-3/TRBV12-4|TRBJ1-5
CASSIGGYSNQPQHF
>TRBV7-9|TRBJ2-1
CASSSGVNEQFF
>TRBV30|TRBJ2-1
CAGSTSGSGLTNEQFF
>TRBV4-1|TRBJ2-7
CASSHPPGGDHEQYF
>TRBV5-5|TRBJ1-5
CASSLDGGYNQPQHF
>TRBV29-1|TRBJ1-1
CSVAPGNTEAFF
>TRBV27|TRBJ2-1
CASSPLAGRNEQFF
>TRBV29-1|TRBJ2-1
CSVESRTGGRNEQFF